These T cell receptor beta chains were read from a single sample in a study of cytomegalovirus exposure and HLA in healthy donors. Assay used: immunoSEQ multiplex PCR; TCRdb lists only in-frame clones, some missing. This repertoire includes 45,000 to 70,000 clones. The sample comprised PBMCs. The receptors here all came from a woman younger than 45 in good health and CMV-seropositive. CDR3s include the opening cysteine and the closing phenylalanine or tryptophan. The D gene is left open where the match is weak.

>16|TRBJ2-5|TRBD2|TRBV9
CASSVGASGGAETQYF
TGTGCCAGCAGCGTAGGTGCTAGCGGGGGGGCGGAGACCCAGTACTTC
>14|TRBJ2-1|TRBD2|TRBV30
CAWRQLAGRNEQFF
TGTGCCTGGAGACAACTAGCGGGGCGCAATGAGCAGTTCTTC
>15|TRBJ1-1|-|TRBV9
CASSILTDLNTEAFF
TGTGCCAGCAGCATATTGACAGACTTGAACACTGAAGCTTTCTTT
>14|TRBJ2-7|-|TRBV30
CAWSSDRQVYEQYF
TGTGCCTGGAGTTCGGACAGACAAGTCTACGAGCAGTACTTC
>16|TRBJ2-5|TRBD2|TRBV5-1
CASSPRAAGGQETQYF
TGCGCCAGCAGCCCCCGAGCAGCGGGAGGACAAGAGACCCAGTACTTC
>14|TRBJ1-1|-|TRBV2
CASSEQVLNTEAFF
TGTGCCAGCAGTGAACAGGTCCTGAACACTGAAGCTTTCTTT
>14|TRBJ2-1|TRBD1|TRBV6-4
CASSPGQGAEEQFF
TGTGCCAGCAGTCCGGGACAGGGAGCGGAGGAGCAGTTCTTC
>12|TRBJ1-2|TRBD1|TRBV6-5
CASKGQGESYTF
TGTGCCAGCAAAGGACAGGGTGAGAGCTACACCTTC
>15|TRBJ2-7|TRBD1|TRBV30
CAGSGDRGGSYEQYF
TGTGCCGGGAGCGGGGACAGGGGGGGCTCCTACGAGCAGTACTTC
>13|TRBJ1-2|TRBD1|TRBV28
CASVLTGAGGYTF
TGTGCCAGCGTTCTCACAGGGGCGGGCGGCTACACCTTC
>16|TRBJ2-7|TRBD2|TRBV5-1
CASSLGPSGGTYEQYF
TGCGCCAGCAGCCTGGGCCCCAGCGGGGGGACCTACGAGCAGTACTTC
>15|TRBJ2-5|TRBD2|TRBV11-2
CASSTVAGGPGTQYF
TGTGCCAGCAGCACGGTAGCGGGAGGGCCCGGGACCCAGTACTTC
>14|TRBJ1-4|TRBD1|TRBV6-1
CASSEPGGGEKLFF
TGTGCCAGCAGTGAACCAGGGGGAGGTGAAAAACTGTTTTTT
>14|TRBJ2-5|-|TRBV15
CATSRDLMRETQYF
TGTGCCACCAGCAGAGATCTTATGAGGGAGACCCAGTACTTC
>14|TRBJ1-1|TRBD1|TRBV6-1
CASSVGDSNTEAFF
TGTGCCAGCAGTGTGGGGGACAGTAACACTGAAGCTTTCTTT
>14|TRBJ2-7|TRBD2|TRBV5-6
CASRPGTSIYEQYF
TGTGCCAGCAGGCCCGGGACTAGTATATACGAGCAGTACTTC
>12|TRBJ2-5|-|TRBV7-2
CASSLAQETQYF
TGTGCCAGCAGCTTGGCACAAGAGACCCAGTACTTC
>13|TRBJ1-1|TRBD1|TRBV5-1
CASSWGQHRDAFF
TGCGCCAGCAGCTGGGGACAGCACCGGGACGCTTTCTTT
>13|TRBJ2-1|TRBD2|TRBV5-6
CASSPLSGSSQFF
TGTGCCAGCAGCCCTCTTAGCGGGAGTTCCCAGTTCTTC